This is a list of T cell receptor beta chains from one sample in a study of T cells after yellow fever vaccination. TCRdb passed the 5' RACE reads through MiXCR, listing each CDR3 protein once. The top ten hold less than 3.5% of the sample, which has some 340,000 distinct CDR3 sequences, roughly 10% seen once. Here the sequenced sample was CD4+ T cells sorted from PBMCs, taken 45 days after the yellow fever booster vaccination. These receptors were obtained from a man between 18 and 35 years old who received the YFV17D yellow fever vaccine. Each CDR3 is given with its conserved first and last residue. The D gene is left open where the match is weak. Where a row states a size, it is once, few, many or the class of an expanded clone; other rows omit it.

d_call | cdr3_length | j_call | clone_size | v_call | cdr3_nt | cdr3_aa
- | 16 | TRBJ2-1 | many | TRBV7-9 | TGTGCCAGCAGCCCCGGCGGAAGGGGGTCCTACAATGAGCAGTTCTTC | CASSPGGRGSYNEQFF
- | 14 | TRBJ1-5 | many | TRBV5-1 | TGCGCCAGCAGCCCCGAACAGGGCTCCGGGCCCCAGCATTTT | CASSPEQGSGPQHF
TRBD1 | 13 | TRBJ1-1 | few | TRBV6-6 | TGTGCCAGCAGTTACACAGGGGAGGATAGAGCTTTCTTT | CASSYTGEDRAFF
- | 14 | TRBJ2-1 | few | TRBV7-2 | TGTGCCAGCAGCTTAGCGCGGAGGACGGATGAGCAGTTCTTC | CASSLARRTDEQFF
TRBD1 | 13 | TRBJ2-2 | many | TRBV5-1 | TGCGCCAGCAGCCCCGACAGGGCCGGGGAGCTGTTTTTT | CASSPDRAGELFF
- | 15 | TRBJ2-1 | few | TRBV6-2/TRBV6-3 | TGTGCCAGCAGCGCGCTCATACCGGGCCGTAATGAGCAGTTCTTC | CASSALIPGRNEQFF
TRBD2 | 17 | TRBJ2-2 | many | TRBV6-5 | TGTGCCAGCAGTCCTCGAACGGGGGGGCCGAACACCGGGGAGCTGTTTTTT | CASSPRTGGPNTGELFF
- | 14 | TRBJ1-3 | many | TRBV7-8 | TGTGCCAGCAGCCGAGGTTCCTCTGGAAACACCATATATTTT | CASSRGSSGNTIYF
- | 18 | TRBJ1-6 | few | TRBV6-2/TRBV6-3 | TGTGCCAGCAGCCCAAGACAGATGGGGAGGACCTATAATTCACCCCTCCACTTT | CASSPRQMGRTYNSPLHF
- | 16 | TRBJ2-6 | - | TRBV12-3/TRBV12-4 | TGTGCCAGCACGAAATGGGGGGATTCTGGGGCCAACGTCCTGACTTTC | CASTKWGDSGANVLTF
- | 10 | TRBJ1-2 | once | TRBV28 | TGTGCCAGTGGGCTGGGTGGCTACACCTTC | CASGLGGYTF
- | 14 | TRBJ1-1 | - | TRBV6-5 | TGTGCCAGCAGACAGGGTCGTCGGAACACTGAAGCTTTCTTT | CASRQGRRNTEAFF
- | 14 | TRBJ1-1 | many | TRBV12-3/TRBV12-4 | TGTGCCAGCAGTTTTATGATCAGGAACACTGAAGCTTTCTTT | CASSFMIRNTEAFF
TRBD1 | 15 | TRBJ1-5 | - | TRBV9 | TGTGCCAGCAGCGTGACAGGGTCCCCCAATCAGCCCCAGCATTTT | CASSVTGSPNQPQHF
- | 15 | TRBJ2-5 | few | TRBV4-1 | TGCGCCAGCAGCCAGGGGGGACAGATCGAAGAGACCCAGTACTTC | CASSQGGQIEETQYF
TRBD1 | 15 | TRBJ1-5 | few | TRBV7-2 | TGTGCCAGCAGCTTATCCCGACAGGGGAATCAGCCCCAGCATTTT | CASSLSRQGNQPQHF
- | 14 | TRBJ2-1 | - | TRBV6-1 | TGTGCCAGCAGTGAAGGGCGGGCGTGGGGTGAGCAGTTCTTC | CASSEGRAWGEQFF
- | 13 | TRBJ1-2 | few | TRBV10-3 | TGTGCCATCCGACCCGCAGCTAACTATGGCTACACCTTC | CAIRPAANYGYTF
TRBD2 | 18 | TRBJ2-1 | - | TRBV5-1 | TGCGCCAGCAGCTCGCCCGGGACGGGGGGAAGCTCCTACAATGAGCAGTTCTTC | CASSSPGTGGSSYNEQFF
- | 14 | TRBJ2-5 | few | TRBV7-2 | TGTGCCAGCAGCTTACAAGCGGCCCAAGAGACCCAGTACTTC | CASSLQAAQETQYF
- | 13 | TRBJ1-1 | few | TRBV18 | TGTGCCAGCTCACCCGAGAGGACAGCTGAAGCTTTCTTT | CASSPERTAEAFF
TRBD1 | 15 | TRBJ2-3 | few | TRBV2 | TGTGCCAGCAGTGCCGGGACAGGGGGCTCAGATACGCAGTATTTT | CASSAGTGGSDTQYF
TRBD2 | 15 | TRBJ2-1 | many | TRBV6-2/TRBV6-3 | TGTGCCAGCAGTACAGGGACTAGCGGGTACAATGAGCAGTTCTTC | CASSTGTSGYNEQFF
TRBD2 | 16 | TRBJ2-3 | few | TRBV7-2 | TGTGCCAGCACTCGGAGACTAGCGGGGCCCACAGATACGCAGTATTTT | CASTRRLAGPTDTQYF
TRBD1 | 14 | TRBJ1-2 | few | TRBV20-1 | TGCAGTGCTACTGGGACAGGGGACCACTATGGCTACACCTTC | CSATGTGDHYGYTF
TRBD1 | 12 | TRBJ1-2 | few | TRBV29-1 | TGCAGCGTTGCCGACAGGGCAAAAGGCTACACCTTC | CSVADRAKGYTF